The clone carrying this T cell receptor beta chain was found once. Its cognate antigen is unknown. The sample belongs to a study of cytomegalovirus exposure and HLA in healthy donors. Study overall: Approximately 83 million unique TCRs from HLA-typed donors were held in an early data release. The study's findings and limits: Reports described diagnosis of cytomegalovirus status by the classifier as highly specific and sensitive. Later examination showed HLA-associated TCR beta chains had greater clonal expansion than equally common others. At a 0.05 false discovery rate, a later analysis found 18,000 or so TCR beta sequences to be associated with HLA alleles.

The PCR employed 60 Vbeta primers together with 13 Jbeta primers. The table came from immunoSEQ multiplex PCR; TCRdb's copy has only in-frame clones and leaves some out. The table lists 50,000 to 60,000 clones, roughly 73% of them singletons. The CDR3 spans 12 residues. Per the germline V gene, CDR1 is GTSNPN and CDR2 is SVGIG (reference sequence). V was cut by 1 base and J by 5 bases, with 7 bases left in between. This clonotype was obtained from a man aged 18 to 29 in good health and CMV-seronegative. The rearrangement links TRBV30 to TRBJ2-3, with unresolved D. Sequencing was performed on PBMCs. The CDR3 loop is CAWSGNGDTQYF. In DNA form, the CDR3 reads TGTGCCTGGAGTGGAAACGGAGATACGCAGTATTTT.